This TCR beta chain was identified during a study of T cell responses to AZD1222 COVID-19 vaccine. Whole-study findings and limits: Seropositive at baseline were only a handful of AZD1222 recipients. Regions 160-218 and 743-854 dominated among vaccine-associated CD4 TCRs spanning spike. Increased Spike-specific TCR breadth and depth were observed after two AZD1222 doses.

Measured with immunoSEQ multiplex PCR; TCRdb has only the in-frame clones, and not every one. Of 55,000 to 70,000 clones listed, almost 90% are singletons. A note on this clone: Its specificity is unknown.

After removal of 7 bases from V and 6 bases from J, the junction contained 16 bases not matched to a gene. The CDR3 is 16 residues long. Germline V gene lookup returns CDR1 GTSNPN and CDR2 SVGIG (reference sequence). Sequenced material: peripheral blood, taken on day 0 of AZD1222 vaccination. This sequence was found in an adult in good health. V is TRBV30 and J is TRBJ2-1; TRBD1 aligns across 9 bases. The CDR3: CASPASGTGLGNEQFF. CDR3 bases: TGTGCCTCTCCCGCCTCCGGGACAGGGTTAGGCAATGAGCAGTTCTTC. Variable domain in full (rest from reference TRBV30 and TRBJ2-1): SQTIHQWPATLVQPVGSPLSLECTVEGTSNPNLYWYRQAAGRGLQLLFYSVGIGQISSEVPQNLSASRPQDRQFILSSKKLLLSDSGFYLCASPASGTGLGNEQFFGPGTRLTVL.